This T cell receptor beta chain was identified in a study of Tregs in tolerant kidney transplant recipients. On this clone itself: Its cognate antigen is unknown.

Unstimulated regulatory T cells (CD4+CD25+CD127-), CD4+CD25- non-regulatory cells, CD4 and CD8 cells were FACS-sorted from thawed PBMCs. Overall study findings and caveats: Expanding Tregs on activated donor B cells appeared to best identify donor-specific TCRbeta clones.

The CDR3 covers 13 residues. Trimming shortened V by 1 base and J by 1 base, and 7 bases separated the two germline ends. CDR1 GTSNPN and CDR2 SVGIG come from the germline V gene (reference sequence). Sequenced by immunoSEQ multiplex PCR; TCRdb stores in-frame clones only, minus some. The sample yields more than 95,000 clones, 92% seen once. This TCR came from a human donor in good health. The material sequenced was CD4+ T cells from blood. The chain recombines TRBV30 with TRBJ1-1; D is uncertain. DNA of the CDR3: TGTGCCTGGAGTGAATATGCGAACACTGAAGCTTTCTTT. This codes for CAWSEYANTEAFF.